This TCR beta chain was obtained from a study of shared clonotypes between healthy human individuals. The germline V gene has CDR1 SGHRS and CDR2 YFSETQ. The V and J ends lost 1 base and 4 bases respectively, with 7 bases between them. The CDR3 is 13 residues long. Researchers partitioned CD4+ cells into CD45RA+ naive and CD45RA-negative memory subsets. Overall study findings and caveats: Some naive CD4 clonotypes, roughly 4.8%, turned up in common across a handful of donors. A generally larger estimated richness was seen in naive subsets than in memory subsets. Generation probabilities were higher for clonotypes shared across all four sorted-subset donors than for unshared ones.

Here immunoSEQ multiplex PCR was the method, and the copy in TCRdb shows in-frame clones only, minus some. The sample shows about 1.5 million clones, 95% to 99% of them seen only once. About this clone: Its antigen remains unidentified.

V gene TRBV5-1 combines with J gene TRBJ2-3; D is undetermined. This TCR was recovered from a man aged 25 to 40 in good health. Sequencing was performed on naive CD4+ T cells sorted from blood. Subset noted: CD45RA+ positively selected. The CDR3 is CASSLFTADTQYF. The CDR3 DNA sequence: TGCGCCAGCAGCTTGTTTACAGCAGATACGCAGTATTTT.